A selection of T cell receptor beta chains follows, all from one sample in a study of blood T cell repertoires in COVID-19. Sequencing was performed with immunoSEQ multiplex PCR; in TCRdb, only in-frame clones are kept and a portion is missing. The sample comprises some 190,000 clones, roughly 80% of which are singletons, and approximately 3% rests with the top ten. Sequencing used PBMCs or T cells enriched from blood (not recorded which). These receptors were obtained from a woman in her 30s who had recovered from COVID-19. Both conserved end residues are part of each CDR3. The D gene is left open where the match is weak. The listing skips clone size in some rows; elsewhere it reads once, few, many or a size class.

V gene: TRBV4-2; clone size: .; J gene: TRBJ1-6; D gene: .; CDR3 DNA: TGTGCCAGCAGCCAAGACCCAGCCCGGGTCAATTCACCCCTCCACTTT; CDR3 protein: CASSQDPARVNSPLHF
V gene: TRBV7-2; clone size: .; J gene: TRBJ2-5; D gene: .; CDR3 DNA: TGTGCCAGCAGCTTCGGGGGAGCGATACGCGGGGAGACCCAGTACTTC; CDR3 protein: CASSFGGAIRGETQYF
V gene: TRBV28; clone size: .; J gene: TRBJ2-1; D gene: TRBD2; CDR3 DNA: TGTGCCAGCACTGCGTCAGTAGCGGGAGGGCCCTACAATGAGCAGTTCTTC; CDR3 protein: CASTASVAGGPYNEQFF
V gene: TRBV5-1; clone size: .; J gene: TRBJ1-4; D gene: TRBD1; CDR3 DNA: TGCGCCAGCAGCTTCGACAGGGAGCCAAATGAAAAACTGTTTTTT; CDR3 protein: CASSFDREPNEKLFF
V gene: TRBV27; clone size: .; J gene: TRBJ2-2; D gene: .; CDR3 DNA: TGTGCCAGCAGGCCAGGCCCGGGGTTTTTGGGGGAGCTGTTTTTT; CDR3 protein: CASRPGPGFLGELFF
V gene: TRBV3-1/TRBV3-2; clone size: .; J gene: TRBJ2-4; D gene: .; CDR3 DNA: TGTGCCAGCACACAGTCCAGCCTAGCCAAAAACATTCAGTACTTC; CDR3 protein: CASTQSSLAKNIQYF
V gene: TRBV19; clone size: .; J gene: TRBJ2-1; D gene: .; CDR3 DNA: TGTGCCGCAAGCAAAGGGGGAGTGGCGGGAGTTTCCTACAATGAGCAGTTCTTC; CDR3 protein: CAASKGGVAGVSYNEQFF
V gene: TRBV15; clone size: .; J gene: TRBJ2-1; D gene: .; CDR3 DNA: TGTGCCACCAGCAGAGATAAGACAACGGGGGATGAGCAGTTCTTC; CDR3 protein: CATSRDKTTGDEQFF
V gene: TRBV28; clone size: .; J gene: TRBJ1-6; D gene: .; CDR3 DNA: TGTGCCAGCACTAAAGGCGGGGCCTTGTATAATTCACCCCTCCACTTT; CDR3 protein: CASTKGGALYNSPLHF
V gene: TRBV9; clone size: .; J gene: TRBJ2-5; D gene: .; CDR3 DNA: TGTGCCAGCAGCCCTCTCCAGGGCATACAAGAGACCCAGTACTTC; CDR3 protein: CASSPLQGIQETQYF
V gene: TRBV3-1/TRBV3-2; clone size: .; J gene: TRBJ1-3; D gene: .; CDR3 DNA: TGTGCCAGCAGCACCCAGGCCGCTGGAAACACCATATATTTT; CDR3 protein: CASSTQAAGNTIYF
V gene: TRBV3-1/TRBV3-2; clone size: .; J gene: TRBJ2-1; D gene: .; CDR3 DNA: TGTGCCAGCAGCACCGATATCGGGGGAAGGGATGAGCAGTTCTTC; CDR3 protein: CASSTDIGGRDEQFF
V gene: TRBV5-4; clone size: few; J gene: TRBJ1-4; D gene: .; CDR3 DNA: TGTGCCAGCAGCCCCGCAGGGGCGACTAATGAAAAACTGTTTTTT; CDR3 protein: CASSPAGATNEKLFF
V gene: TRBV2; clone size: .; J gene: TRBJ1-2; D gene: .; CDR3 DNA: TGTGCCAGCAGTGATGGGGGGAGTCGTGGCTACACCTTC; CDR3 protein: CASSDGGSRGYTF
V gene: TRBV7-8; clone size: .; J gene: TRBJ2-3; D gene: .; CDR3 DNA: TGTGCCAGCAGCTTAGGCCCTCGGTTTGGCGGGGCCGGGGTAGATACGCAGTATTTT; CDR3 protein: CASSLGPRFGGAGVDTQYF
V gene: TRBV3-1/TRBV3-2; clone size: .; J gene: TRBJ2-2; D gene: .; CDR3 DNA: TGTGCCAGCAGCCGCCATCCTGTAGGGGAAAAAGGTTCCGGGGAGCTGTTTTTT; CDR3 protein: CASSRHPVGEKGSGELFF
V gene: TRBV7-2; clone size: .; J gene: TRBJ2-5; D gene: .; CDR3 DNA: TGTGCCAGCAGCGGTCCCCGGGGGATGGAGACCCAGTACTTC; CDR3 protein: CASSGPRGMETQYF
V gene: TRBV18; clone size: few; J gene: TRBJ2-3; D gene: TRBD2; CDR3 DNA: TGTGCCAGCTCATCTCTAGCGGGGGGGTTGAAAGATACGCAGTATTTT; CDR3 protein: CASSSLAGGLKDTQYF
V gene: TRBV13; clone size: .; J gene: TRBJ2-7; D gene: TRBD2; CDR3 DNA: TGTGCCAGCAGCCCACGGACTAGTCTAACCTACGAGCAGTACTTC; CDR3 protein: CASSPRTSLTYEQYF
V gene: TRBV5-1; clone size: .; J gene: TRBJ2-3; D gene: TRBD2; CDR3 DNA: TGCGCCAGCAAGACAGGGGCCGGGACTAGCGGGAACTTTGCAGATACGCAGTATTTT; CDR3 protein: CASKTGAGTSGNFADTQYF
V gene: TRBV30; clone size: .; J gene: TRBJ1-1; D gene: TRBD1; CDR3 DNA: TGTGCCTGGAGTACCTACGGGACAGCTATGAACACTGAAGCTTTCTTT; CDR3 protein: CAWSTYGTAMNTEAFF
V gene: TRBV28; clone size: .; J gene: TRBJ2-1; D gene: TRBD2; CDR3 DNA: TGTGCCAGCAGTCCCCGGGGGGGCGGGATCAGCTCCTACAATGAGCAGTTCTTC; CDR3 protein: CASSPRGGGISSYNEQFF